Below, one T cell receptor beta chain is given with its context. Its antigen is still unknown. These data are taken from a study of cytomegalovirus exposure and HLA in healthy donors. 60 Vbeta and 13 Jbeta primers were used in PCR. Clones were read by immunoSEQ multiplex PCR, and TCRdb kept only the in-frame ones, dropping some. The sample yields about 130,000 clones, roughly 85% seen once. Trimming at V came to 0 bases and at J to 2 bases, leaving 2 bases not matched to a gene. Germline V CDR1 and CDR2: SGDLS, YYNGEE. This CDR3 is 14 amino acids long. Study-wide findings and caveats: An analysis was carried out later, and it reportedly showed fewer N-insertions in an Asian-associated ancestry cluster than the approximately 670-donor mean.

This TCR was recovered from a man aged 35 to 55 in good health and CMV-seropositive. J is TRBJ2-7 and V is TRBV9; TRBD2 matches 7 bases. The sequenced sample was PBMCs. CDR3 DNA: TGTGCCAGCAGCGTAGCTGGGACTACCTACGAGCAGTACTTC. The encoded protein is CASSVAGTTYEQYF.